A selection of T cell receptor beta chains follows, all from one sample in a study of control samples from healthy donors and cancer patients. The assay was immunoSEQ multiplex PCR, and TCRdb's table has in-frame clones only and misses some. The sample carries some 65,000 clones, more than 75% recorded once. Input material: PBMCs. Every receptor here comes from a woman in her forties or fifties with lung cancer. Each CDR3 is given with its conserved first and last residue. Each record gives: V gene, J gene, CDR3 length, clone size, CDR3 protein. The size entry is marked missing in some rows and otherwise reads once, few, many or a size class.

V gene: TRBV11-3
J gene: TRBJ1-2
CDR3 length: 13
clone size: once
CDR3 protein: CASSFLDFYGYTF

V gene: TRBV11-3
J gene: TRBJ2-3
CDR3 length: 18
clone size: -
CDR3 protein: CASSLGFGAGGPADTQYF

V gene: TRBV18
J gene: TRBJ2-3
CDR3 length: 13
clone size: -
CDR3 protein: CASSPDSTDTQYF

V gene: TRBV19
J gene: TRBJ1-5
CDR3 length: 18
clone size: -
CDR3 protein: CASSKEGPGGGANQPQHF

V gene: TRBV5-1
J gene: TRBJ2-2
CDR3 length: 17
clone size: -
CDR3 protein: CASSLSGQGALTRELFF

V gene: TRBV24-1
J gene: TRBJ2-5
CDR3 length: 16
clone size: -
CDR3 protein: CATSDFRQGGGETQYF

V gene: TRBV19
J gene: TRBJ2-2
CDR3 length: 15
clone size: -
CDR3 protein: CASRYRDLATGELFF

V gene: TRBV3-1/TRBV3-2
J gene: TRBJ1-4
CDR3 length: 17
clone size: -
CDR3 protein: CASSPDETGRGNEKLFF

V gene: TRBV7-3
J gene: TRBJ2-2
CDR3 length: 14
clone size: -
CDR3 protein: CASSRDRGTGELFF

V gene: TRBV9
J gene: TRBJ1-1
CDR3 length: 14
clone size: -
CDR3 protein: CASSVDSMNTEAFF

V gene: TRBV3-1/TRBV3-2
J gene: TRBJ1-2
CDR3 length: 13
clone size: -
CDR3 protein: CASSLGGNYGYTF

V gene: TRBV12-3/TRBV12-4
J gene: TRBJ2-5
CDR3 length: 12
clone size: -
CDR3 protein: CASGPDQETQYF

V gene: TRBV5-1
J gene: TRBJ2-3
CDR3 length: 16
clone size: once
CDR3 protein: CASSRGTSGATDTQYF

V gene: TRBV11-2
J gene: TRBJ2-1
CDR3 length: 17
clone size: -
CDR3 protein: CASSWWGGRSSYNEQFF

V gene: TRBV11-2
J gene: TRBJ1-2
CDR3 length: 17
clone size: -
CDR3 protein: CASSLVGGSSGAYGYTF

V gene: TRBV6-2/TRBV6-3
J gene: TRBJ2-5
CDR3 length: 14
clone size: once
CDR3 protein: CASSPSKTWETQYF

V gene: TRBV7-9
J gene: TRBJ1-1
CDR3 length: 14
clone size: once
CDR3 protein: CASSPNTLNTEAFF

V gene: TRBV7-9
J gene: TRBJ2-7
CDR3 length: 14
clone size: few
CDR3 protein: CASSLLGSSYEQYF

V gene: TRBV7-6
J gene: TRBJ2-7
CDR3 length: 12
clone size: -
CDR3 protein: CASSLSSYEQYF

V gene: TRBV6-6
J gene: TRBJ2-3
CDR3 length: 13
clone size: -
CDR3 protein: CASIKRGTDTQYF

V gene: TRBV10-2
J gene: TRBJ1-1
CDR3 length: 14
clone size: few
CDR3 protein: CASIGTGLNTEAFF

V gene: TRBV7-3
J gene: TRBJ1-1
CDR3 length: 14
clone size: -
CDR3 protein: CASSLHGGNTEAFF

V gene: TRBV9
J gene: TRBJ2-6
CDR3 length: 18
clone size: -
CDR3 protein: CASSVAGTQGLGANVLTF

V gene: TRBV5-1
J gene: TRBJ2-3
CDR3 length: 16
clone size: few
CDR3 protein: CASSLFYAGDTDTQYF

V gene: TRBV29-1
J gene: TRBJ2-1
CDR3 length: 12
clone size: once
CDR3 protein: CSPRTSSNEQFF

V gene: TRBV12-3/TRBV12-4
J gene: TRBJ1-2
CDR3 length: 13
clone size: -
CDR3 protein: CASSPGQGTRYTF

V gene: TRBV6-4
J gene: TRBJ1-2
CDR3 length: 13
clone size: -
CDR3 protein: CASSADGSYGYTF

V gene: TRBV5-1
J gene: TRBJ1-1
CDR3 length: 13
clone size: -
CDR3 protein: CASSLERGQEAFF

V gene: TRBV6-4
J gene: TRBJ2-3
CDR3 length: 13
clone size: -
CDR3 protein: CASSVESTDTQYF

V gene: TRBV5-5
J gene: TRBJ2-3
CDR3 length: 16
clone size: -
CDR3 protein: CASSLAPSGGRDTQYF

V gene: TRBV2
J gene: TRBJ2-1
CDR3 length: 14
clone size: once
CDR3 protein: CASTKEDHYNEQFF

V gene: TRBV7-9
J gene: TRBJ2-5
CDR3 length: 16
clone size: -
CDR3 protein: CASSLAQGHQQETQYF

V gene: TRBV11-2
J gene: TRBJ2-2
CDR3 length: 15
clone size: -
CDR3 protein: CASSLLAANTGELFF

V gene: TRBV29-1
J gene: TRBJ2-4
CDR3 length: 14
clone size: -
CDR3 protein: CSVKTRLAKNIQYF

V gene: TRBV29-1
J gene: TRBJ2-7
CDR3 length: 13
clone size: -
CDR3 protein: CSVADRVTYEQYF

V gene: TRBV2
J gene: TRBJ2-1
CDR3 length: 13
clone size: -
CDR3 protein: CASSGAAYNEQFF

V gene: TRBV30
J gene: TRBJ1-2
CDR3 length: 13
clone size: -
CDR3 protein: CARYTGGNYGYTF

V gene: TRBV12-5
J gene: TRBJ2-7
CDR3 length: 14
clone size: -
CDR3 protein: CASLRGGSSYEQYF

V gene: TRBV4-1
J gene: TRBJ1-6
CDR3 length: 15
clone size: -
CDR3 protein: CASSQEPGLNSPLHF

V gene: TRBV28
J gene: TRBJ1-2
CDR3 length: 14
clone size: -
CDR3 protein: CASSFSDRTYGYTF

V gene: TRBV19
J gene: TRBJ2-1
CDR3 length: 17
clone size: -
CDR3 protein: CASTGGGLSLSYNEQFF

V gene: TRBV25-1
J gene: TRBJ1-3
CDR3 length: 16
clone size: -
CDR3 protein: CASTSPGTGSGNTIYF

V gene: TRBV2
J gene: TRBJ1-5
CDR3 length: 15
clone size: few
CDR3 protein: CASSEYDREGQPQHF

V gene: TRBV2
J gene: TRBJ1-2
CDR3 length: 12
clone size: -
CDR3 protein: CASSLERVGYTF

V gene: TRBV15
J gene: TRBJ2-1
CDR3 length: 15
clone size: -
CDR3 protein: CATSRGLAGNNEQFF

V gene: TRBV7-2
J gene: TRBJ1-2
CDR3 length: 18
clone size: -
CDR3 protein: CASSPSLGGVKLSYGYTF

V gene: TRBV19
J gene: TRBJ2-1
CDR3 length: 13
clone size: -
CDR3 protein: CATAWGPYNEQFF